The T cell receptor (beta chain) under discussion was sequenced for a study of CD8+ T cells in alopecia areata (dated by TCRdb to the late 2010s). Context from the whole study: Treated patients were enrolled in an open-label pilot trial of oral tofacitinib, 5 to 10 mg twice daily, for moderate-to-severe alopecia areata. Patients received tofacitinib for 6 to 18 months and were then followed off drug for 6 months to check for delayed response and recurrence. In both human patients and the C3H/HeJ mouse model, the study applied high-throughput TCRbeta sequencing to look at T cell clonal expansion in alopecia areata. Human TCRbeta sequencing covered scalp tissue and sorted CD4+ and CD8+ peripheral blood T cells from patchy and totalis/universalis alopecia areata patients and healthy controls. Patients on tofacitinib were biopsied at baseline and after 4 and 24 weeks of treatment, and several of the patients also had a later scalp biopsy. Clonality in the scalp was compared among normal scalp (n=4), patchy alopecia areata scalp (n=8), and alopecia totalis/universalis scalp (n=8). RNA was extracted with the PAXgene miRNA kit for fixed scalp, the miRNeasy kit for PBMCs, and the RNeasy kit for mouse skin. TCRbeta CDR3 regions were amplified by immunoSEQ multiplex PCR with 35 Vbeta forward and 13 Jbeta reverse primers.

Findings and caveats that apply to the study as a whole: Unlike mouse skin, where gammadelta T cells dominate, normal human skin contains resident alphabeta T cells that get sequenced too, which complicates analysis of the scalp TCR repertoire. Higher clonality and more expanded CD8+ clones were observed in lesional scalp than in normal scalp, particularly in alopecia totalis/universalis, a finding suggestive of antigenic drive. Shared TCR sequences between patients were less evident than in mice, which may be partly attributable to HLA diversity in the patient population.

Receptors were amplified or captured by the immunoSEQ multiplex PCR assay. RNA was extracted from all samples and reverse transcribed into cDNA as template for TCR sequencing. First-strand cDNA was synthesized with SuperScript III using a 2:1 mix of oligo-dT and random hexamers. A synthetic immune receptor repertoire was used to measure amplification bias, and any remaining bias was corrected computationally. In the source study's methods: Raw reads were preprocessed to remove errors, and CDR3 was defined according to IMGT conventions as the region from the conserved cysteine to phenylalanine. Clonality was computed as 1 minus the Shannon entropy, with the entropy normalized by log2 of the number of productive unique TCRs. CD4 or CD8 identity of scalp clones was inferred by cross-referencing scalp TCRbeta sequences with sorted blood CD4 and CD8 repertoires. TCRdb re-hosts the immuneACCESS table, in-frame sequences only. Its copies lack some clones; in the studies checked, an unresolved V gene accounts for under half of them, and the cause for the rest is not known. That table gives V, J and clone size, and the DNA gave D and trimming. A total of 80,000 to 100,000 clones appear in this sample, 40% to 55% of them only once. In total, the top ten clones hold almost 0.8% of the sample.

Counted from cysteine to phenylalanine, this CDR3 has 11 amino acids. The only DNA kept is the CDR3, 33 bases in frame from the first base. CDR1 and CDR2 are drawn from the germline V gene: MNHEY, SVGAGI. V is pared back by 4 bases and J by 9 bases, with 9 bases lying between the germline termini. Of note for this clone: What this receptor recognizes is not known. There are no base qualities to consult, and no much larger clone falls within one base.

Lesional scalp punch biopsies and peripheral blood were obtained from alopecia areata patients. After PBMCs were isolated by density centrifugation and stained for CD3, CD4 and CD8, a FACSAria was used to sort CD4+ and CD8+ T cells. Sample: CD4+ T cells sorted from blood. In this chain, TRBV6-5 is recombined with TRBJ1-2, with TRBD1 perhaps the D gene, on 5 matching bases. The TCR sequence derives from a human donor with alopecia areata. The nucleotide sequence is given as TGTGCCAGCAGTTCCGGGGGACGCTACACCTTC. It codes for CASSSGGRYTF.